The entry below describes one T cell receptor beta chain. Germline is not matched at one junction end, which may reflect a read error. The CDR3 is 13 residues long. Germline CDR1 is SSHAT and CDR2 is FNYEAQ (reference sequence). This record comes from a study of blood T cell repertoires in COVID-19. Study as a whole: Collection of acute and convalescent COVID-19 samples took place in the United States, Italy and Spain. PBMCs, B-cell-depleted T cells, or T cells provided the cDNA or gDNA that made up the material.

Authors' methods: Reference gene primer amplification yielded estimated nucleated cell counts. Sequenced by immunoSEQ multiplex PCR; TCRdb stores in-frame clones only, minus some. That table is the source of V, J and clone size, and D and trimming were worked out from the DNA. The data show some 150,000 clones, with 85% to 90% seen just once and under 3% held by the top ten. The sequenced material came from peripheral blood. The chain recombines TRBV7-7 with TRBJ2-7; 7 nucleotides line up with TRBD2. The TCR comes from a man aged 55 to 70 with active or convalescent COVID-19. The chain's CDR3 is CASSSGTLGEQYF. CDR3 sequence (DNA): TGTGCTAGCAGCAGCGGGACCCTGGGGGAGCAGTACTTC.